The rows below give T cell receptor beta chains drawn from one sample of a study of T cell responses to AZD1222 COVID-19 vaccine. Profiled with immunoSEQ multiplex PCR; TCRdb holds only in-frame clones, not every one. The sample has roughly 130,000 clones; roughly 90% are singletons. Source: peripheral blood, taken on day 0 of AZD1222 vaccination. Receptors originate from an adult in good health. Each CDR3 is given with its conserved first and last residue. Fields, in order: J gene, D gene, V gene, clone size, CDR3 protein, CDR3 DNA. The D gene is left open where the match is weak. Clone size appears in some rows only: once, few, many, or a class for an expanded clone.

J gene: TRBJ1-1; D gene: -; V gene: TRBV7-2; clone size: -; CDR3 protein: CASSLGGSGAEAFF; CDR3 DNA: TGTGCCAGCAGCTTAGGGGGTTCGGGCGCTGAAGCTTTCTTT
J gene: TRBJ2-7; D gene: -; V gene: TRBV28; clone size: -; CDR3 protein: CASSSGGTSFGQYF; CDR3 DNA: TGTGCCAGCAGTTCGGGCGGGACATCCTTCGGGCAGTACTTC
J gene: TRBJ1-5; D gene: -; V gene: TRBV5-4; clone size: -; CDR3 protein: CASSLGNGRTNQPQHF; CDR3 DNA: TGTGCCAGCAGCTTGGGCAACGGGCGAACCAATCAGCCCCAGCATTTT
J gene: TRBJ2-3; D gene: -; V gene: TRBV30; clone size: -; CDR3 protein: CAWRGRTALQIGTQYF; CDR3 DNA: TGTGCCTGGAGGGGAAGGACAGCATTACAGATTGGTACGCAGTATTTT
J gene: TRBJ1-2; D gene: -; V gene: TRBV2; clone size: -; CDR3 protein: CASSGFREGYGYTF; CDR3 DNA: TGTGCCAGCAGTGGTTTCAGGGAAGGCTATGGCTACACCTTC
J gene: TRBJ2-5; D gene: -; V gene: TRBV6-5; clone size: -; CDR3 protein: CASSYRRDQETQYF; CDR3 DNA: TGTGCCAGCAGTTACCGACGTGACCAAGAGACCCAGTACTTC
J gene: TRBJ1-1; D gene: -; V gene: TRBV5-1; clone size: -; CDR3 protein: CASSLTGLTEAFF; CDR3 DNA: TGCGCCAGCAGCTTAACAGGGTTGACTGAAGCTTTCTTT
J gene: TRBJ2-7; D gene: -; V gene: TRBV5-1; clone size: -; CDR3 protein: CASSLAPPSYEQYF; CDR3 DNA: TGCGCCAGCAGCTTGGCCCCCCCGTCCTACGAGCAGTACTTC
J gene: TRBJ1-5; D gene: -; V gene: TRBV5-8; clone size: -; CDR3 protein: CASATGLYQPQHF; CDR3 DNA: TGTGCCAGCGCCACAGGGTTATATCAGCCCCAGCATTTT
J gene: TRBJ2-7; D gene: -; V gene: TRBV6-2/TRBV6-3; clone size: -; CDR3 protein: CASSYSSKGGYEQYF; CDR3 DNA: TGTGCCAGCAGTTACAGCTCGAAAGGGGGCTACGAGCAGTACTTC
J gene: TRBJ1-1; D gene: -; V gene: TRBV7-2; clone size: -; CDR3 protein: CASSRASNMNTEAFF; CDR3 DNA: TGTGCCAGCAGCCGCGCCAGTAACATGAACACTGAAGCTTTCTTT
J gene: TRBJ2-1; D gene: -; V gene: TRBV4-1; clone size: -; CDR3 protein: CASSLPRGYEQFF; CDR3 DNA: TGCGCCAGCAGCCTACCCAGGGGATACGAGCAGTTCTTC
J gene: TRBJ2-7; D gene: -; V gene: TRBV11-3; clone size: -; CDR3 protein: CASSLTGNYEQYF; CDR3 DNA: TGTGCCAGCAGCCTTACAGGAAATTACGAGCAGTACTTC
J gene: TRBJ2-3; D gene: TRBD2; V gene: TRBV5-1; clone size: -; CDR3 protein: CASRPRTSVTDTQYF; CDR3 DNA: TGCGCCAGCAGACCCCGGACTAGCGTGACAGATACGCAGTATTTT
J gene: TRBJ1-3; D gene: -; V gene: TRBV7-6; clone size: -; CDR3 protein: CASSFGRSSGNTIYF; CDR3 DNA: TGTGCCAGCAGCTTTGGCAGGAGCTCTGGAAACACCATATATTTT
J gene: TRBJ1-4; D gene: TRBD1; V gene: TRBV2; clone size: -; CDR3 protein: CASSEGGQILFF; CDR3 DNA: TGTGCCAGCAGTGAGGGGGGACAGATACTGTTTTTT
J gene: TRBJ1-1; D gene: -; V gene: TRBV7-9; clone size: few; CDR3 protein: CASSLGKNTEAFF; CDR3 DNA: TGTGCCAGCAGCTTAGGTAAGAACACTGAAGCTTTCTTT
J gene: TRBJ1-2; D gene: -; V gene: TRBV20-1; clone size: -; CDR3 protein: CSARYQGRVTF; CDR3 DNA: TGCAGTGCTAGATACCAGGGGCGCGTGACCTTC
J gene: TRBJ1-1; D gene: TRBD1; V gene: TRBV24-1; clone size: once; CDR3 protein: CATSPGTGRTEAFF; CDR3 DNA: TGTGCCACCAGTCCCGGGACAGGGAGAACTGAAGCTTTCTTT
J gene: TRBJ1-1; D gene: -; V gene: TRBV10-3; clone size: -; CDR3 protein: CAISGSEGVNTEAFF; CDR3 DNA: TGTGCCATCAGTGGGTCCGAGGGGGTGAACACTGAAGCTTTCTTT
J gene: TRBJ1-1; D gene: -; V gene: TRBV27; clone size: -; CDR3 protein: CASSWGENTEAFF; CDR3 DNA: TGTGCCAGCAGTTGGGGGGAAAACACTGAAGCTTTCTTT
J gene: TRBJ1-5; D gene: -; V gene: TRBV5-1; clone size: -; CDR3 protein: CASSLDGGNQPQHF; CDR3 DNA: TGCGCCAGCAGCTTGGATGGGGGCAATCAGCCCCAGCATTTT
J gene: TRBJ2-7; D gene: -; V gene: TRBV11-3; clone size: -; CDR3 protein: CASSSQGHGEQYF; CDR3 DNA: TGTGCCAGCAGTTCCCAGGGGCACGGGGAGCAGTACTTC
J gene: TRBJ2-7; D gene: -; V gene: TRBV2; clone size: -; CDR3 protein: CASSVGDTSYEQYF; CDR3 DNA: TGTGCCAGCAGTGTAGGGGACACCTCCTACGAGCAGTACTTC
J gene: TRBJ1-4; D gene: -; V gene: TRBV9; clone size: -; CDR3 protein: CASSGGQNEKLFF; CDR3 DNA: TGTGCCAGCAGCGGCGGACAGAATGAAAAACTGTTTTTT
J gene: TRBJ1-2; D gene: -; V gene: TRBV19; clone size: -; CDR3 protein: CASSVEGTYGYTF; CDR3 DNA: TGTGCCAGTAGTGTGGAGGGGACCTATGGCTACACCTTC
J gene: TRBJ1-2; D gene: -; V gene: TRBV24-1; clone size: -; CDR3 protein: CATSDSGRSYGYTF; CDR3 DNA: TGTGCCACCAGTGATTCGGGCAGGTCCTATGGCTACACCTTC
J gene: TRBJ1-1; D gene: -; V gene: TRBV6-5; clone size: -; CDR3 protein: CASSYSSGDTEAFF; CDR3 DNA: TGTGCCAGCAGTTACTCCTCGGGTGACACTGAAGCTTTCTTT
J gene: TRBJ2-1; D gene: TRBD2; V gene: TRBV7-9; clone size: -; CDR3 protein: CASSLDIAGFQEEQFF; CDR3 DNA: TGTGCCAGCAGCTTAGACATAGCGGGGTTCCAGGAGGAGCAGTTCTTC
J gene: TRBJ1-3; D gene: TRBD1; V gene: TRBV5-1; clone size: -; CDR3 protein: CASRWDSNSGNTIYF; CDR3 DNA: TGCGCCAGCAGGTGGGACAGCAACTCTGGAAACACCATATATTTT
J gene: TRBJ1-1; D gene: -; V gene: TRBV2; clone size: -; CDR3 protein: CASSEGLAFF; CDR3 DNA: TGTGCCAGCAGTGAAGGCTTAGCTTTCTTT
J gene: TRBJ2-7; D gene: -; V gene: TRBV2; clone size: many; CDR3 protein: CASSVYEQYF; CDR3 DNA: TGTGCCAGCAGTGTCTACGAGCAGTACTTC